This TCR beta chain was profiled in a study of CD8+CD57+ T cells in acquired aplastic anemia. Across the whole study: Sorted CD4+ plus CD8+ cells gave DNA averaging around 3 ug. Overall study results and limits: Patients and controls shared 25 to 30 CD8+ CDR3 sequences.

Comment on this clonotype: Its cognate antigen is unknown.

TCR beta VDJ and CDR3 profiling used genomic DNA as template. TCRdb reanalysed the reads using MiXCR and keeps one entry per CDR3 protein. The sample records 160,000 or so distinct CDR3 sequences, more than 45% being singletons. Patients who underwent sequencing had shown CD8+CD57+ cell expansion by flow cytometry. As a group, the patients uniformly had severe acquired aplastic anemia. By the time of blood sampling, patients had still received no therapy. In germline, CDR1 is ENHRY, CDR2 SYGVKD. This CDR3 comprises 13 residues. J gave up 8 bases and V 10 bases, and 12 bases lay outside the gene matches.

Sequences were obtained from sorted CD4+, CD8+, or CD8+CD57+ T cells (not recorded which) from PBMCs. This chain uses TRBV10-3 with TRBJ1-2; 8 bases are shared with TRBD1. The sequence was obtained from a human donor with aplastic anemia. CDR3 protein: CATEGTGINGYTF. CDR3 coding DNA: TGTGCCACCGAAGGGACAGGAATAAACGGCTACACCTTC.